This T cell receptor beta chain was identified during a study of OX40 agonist ivuxolimab in advanced cancers. Study-level background: Ivuxolimab was a fully human IgG2 agonistic monoclonal antibody targeting the costimulatory receptor OX40 (CD134). Of the approximately 54 dose-escalation patients, hepatocellular carcinoma was present in around 19, melanoma in approximately 15, renal cell carcinoma in 9 and head and neck cancer in 9. The dose-escalation cohort was around 83% male with a mean age of approximately 60 years, ranging from about 23 to 85. The paper describes the monotherapy dose-escalation part (N = 52 patients) of the phase I trial of ivuxolimab. Intravenous ivuxolimab was administered to patients every 2 weeks at six dose levels: 0.01, 0.1, 0.3, 1.5, 3 and 10 mg/kg. Partial responses occurred in three dose-escalation patients: two with cutaneous melanoma and one with hepatocellular carcinoma. Prior anti-PD-1, anti-PD-L1 or anti-CTLA-4 therapy was permitted, and checkpoint inhibitors had been received by less than 45% of dose-escalation patients. Peripheral TCRbeta sequencing was intended to test whether TCR sequence diversity was altered and clonal T-cell expansion was caused by ivuxolimab. Results the study describes overall, beyond this receptor: Partial responders in the 0.1-3.0 mg/kg groups had among the lowest normalized peripheral clonal expansion, especially among CD8+ T cells. After ivuxolimab, more expanded clones were found on average in CD8+ T cells than in CD4+ T cells. Which antigens the clonally expanded peripheral T cells were specific for was not determined. At doses of 0.1 to 3.0 mg/kg, clonal expansion of both CD4+ and CD8+ blood T cells was observed from baseline to week 6. Low levels of normalized T-cell clonal expansion were also shown by some nonresponding patients.

For sequencing of the TCRbeta CDR3 region, genomic DNA was extracted from the sorted cells. The immunoSEQ Assay was used for sequencing of TCRbeta CDR3 regions. TCRdb holds this immuneACCESS table with in-frame rearrangements only. Some clones are missing; in checked studies, unresolved V genes explain under half, and the rest has no known cause. In this sample the table shows roughly 18,000 clones, roughly 74% of which occur a single time. The top ten clones comprise around 15% of the sample. Patients with autoimmune disease history or receiving systemic immunosuppression were excluded from the trial. Peripheral blood for TCR sequencing was drawn from every dose cohort at baseline, at cycle 4 day 1 and at cycle 7 day 1. The samples were taken from a phase I, first-in-human, multicenter, open-label dose-escalation trial of ivuxolimab. Adults with locally advanced or metastatic head and neck squamous cell, hepatocellular, melanoma or renal cell carcinoma were enrolled in the trial. Before TCR sequencing, CD4+ T cells and CD8+ T cells from peripheral blood were sorted into separate populations.

The CDR3 covers 20 residues, taking in both the cysteine and the phenylalanine. The CDR3 DNA has 60 bases and is translated from base 1. V is cut by 3 bases and J by 2 bases, and the space between the germline ends is 28 bases. CDR1 and CDR2 were assigned from the germline V gene as MGHRA and YSYEKL. In the case of this clone: Its antigen is not yet known. Base qualities are not provided; no much larger clone lies one nucleotide away.

The receptor's source is an adult with an advanced solid tumor such as melanoma, head and neck, liver or kidney cancer. The specimen comprised CD4+ or CD8+ T cells sorted from blood, sampled in a trial of the OX40 agonist ivuxolimab. The chain links TRBV4-1 with TRBJ1-1; TRBD1 might be the D gene, on 6 matching bases. The CDR3 reads CASSQERTGTRGDRNTEAFF. The DNA is as follows: TGCGCCAGCAGCCAGGAACGTACCGGGACAAGAGGGGACCGAAACACTGAAGCTTTCTTT.